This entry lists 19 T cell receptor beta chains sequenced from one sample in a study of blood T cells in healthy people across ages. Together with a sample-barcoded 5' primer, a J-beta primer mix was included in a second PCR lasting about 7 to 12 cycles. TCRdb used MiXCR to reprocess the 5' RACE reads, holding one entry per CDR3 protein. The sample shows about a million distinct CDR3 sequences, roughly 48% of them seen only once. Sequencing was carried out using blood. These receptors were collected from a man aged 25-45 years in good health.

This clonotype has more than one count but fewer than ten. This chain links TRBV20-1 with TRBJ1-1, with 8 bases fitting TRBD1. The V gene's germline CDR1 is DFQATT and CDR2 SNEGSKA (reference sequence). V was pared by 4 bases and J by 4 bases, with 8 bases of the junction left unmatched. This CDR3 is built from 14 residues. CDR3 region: CSATTQGVGTEAFF. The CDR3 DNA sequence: TGCAGTGCTACTACACAGGGGGTTGGCACTGAAGCTTTCTTT.

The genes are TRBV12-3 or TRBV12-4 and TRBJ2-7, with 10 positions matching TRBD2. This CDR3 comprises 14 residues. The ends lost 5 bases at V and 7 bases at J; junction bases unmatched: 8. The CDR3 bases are TGTGCCAGCAGTGATCCGGGACTAGCGACTGAGCAGTACTTC. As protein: CASSDPGLATEQYF.

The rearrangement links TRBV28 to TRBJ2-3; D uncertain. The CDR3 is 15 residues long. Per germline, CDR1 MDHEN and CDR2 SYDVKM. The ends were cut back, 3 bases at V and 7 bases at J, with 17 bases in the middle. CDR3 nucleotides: TGTGCCAGCAGTTTTCGTAGACAAGCCGAAAATACGCAGTATTTT. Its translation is CASSFRRQAENTQYF.

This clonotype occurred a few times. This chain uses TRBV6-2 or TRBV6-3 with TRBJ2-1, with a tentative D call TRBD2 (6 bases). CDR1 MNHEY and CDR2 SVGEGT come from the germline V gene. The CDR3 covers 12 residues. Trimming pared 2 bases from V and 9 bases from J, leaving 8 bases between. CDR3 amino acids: CASSYRGGEQFF. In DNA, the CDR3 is TGTGCCAGCAGTTACCGGGGAGGTGAGCAGTTCTTC.

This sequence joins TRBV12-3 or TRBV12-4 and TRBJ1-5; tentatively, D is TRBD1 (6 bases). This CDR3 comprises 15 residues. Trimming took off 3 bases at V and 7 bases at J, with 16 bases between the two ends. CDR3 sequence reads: CASSFLGGGGQPQHF. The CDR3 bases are TGTGCCAGCAGTTTTTTGGGGGGCGGTGGGCAGCCCCAGCATTTT.

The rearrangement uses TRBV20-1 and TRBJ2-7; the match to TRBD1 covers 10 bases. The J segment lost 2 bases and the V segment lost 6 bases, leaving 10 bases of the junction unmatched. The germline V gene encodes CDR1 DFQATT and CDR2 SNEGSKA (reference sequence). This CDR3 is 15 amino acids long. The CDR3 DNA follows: TGCAGTGCCCACCGACCGGGACAGGGGCCCTACGAGCAGTACTTC. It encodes CSAHRPGQGPYEQYF.

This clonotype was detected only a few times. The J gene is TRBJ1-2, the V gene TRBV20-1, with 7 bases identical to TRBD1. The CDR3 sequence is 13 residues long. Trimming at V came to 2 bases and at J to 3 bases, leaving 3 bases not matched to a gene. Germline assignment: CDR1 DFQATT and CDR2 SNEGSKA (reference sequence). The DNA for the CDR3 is TGCAGTGCTAGACGTGACAGGGACTATGGCTACACCTTC. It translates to CSARRDRDYGYTF.

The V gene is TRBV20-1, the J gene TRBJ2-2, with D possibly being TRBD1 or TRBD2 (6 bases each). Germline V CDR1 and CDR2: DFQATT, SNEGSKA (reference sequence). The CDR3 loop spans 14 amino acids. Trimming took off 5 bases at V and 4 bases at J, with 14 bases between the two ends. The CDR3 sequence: CSALTGGLTGELFF. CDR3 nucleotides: TGCAGTGCTCTAACCGGGGGCCTCACCGGGGAGCTGTTTTTT.

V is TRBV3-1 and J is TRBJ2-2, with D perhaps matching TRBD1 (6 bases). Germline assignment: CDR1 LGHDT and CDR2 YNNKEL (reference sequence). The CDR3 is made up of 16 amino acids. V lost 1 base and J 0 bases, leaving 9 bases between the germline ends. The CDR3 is CASSQVDRTNTGELFF. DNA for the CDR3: TGTGCCAGCAGCCAAGTTGACAGGACGAACACCGGGGAGCTGTTTTTT.

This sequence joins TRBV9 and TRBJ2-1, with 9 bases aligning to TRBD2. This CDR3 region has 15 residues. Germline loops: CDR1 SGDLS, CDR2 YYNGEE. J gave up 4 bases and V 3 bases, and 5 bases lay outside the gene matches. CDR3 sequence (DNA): TGTGCCAGCAGCGCTAGCGGGGAGGTTTACAATGAGCAGTTCTTC. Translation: CASSASGEVYNEQFF. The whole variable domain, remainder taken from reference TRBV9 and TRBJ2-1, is DSGVTQTPKHLITATGQRVTLRCSPRSGDLSVYWYQQSLDQGLQFLIQYYNGEERAKGNILERFSAQQFPDLHSELNLSSLELGDSALYFCASSASGEVYNEQFFGPGTRLTVL.

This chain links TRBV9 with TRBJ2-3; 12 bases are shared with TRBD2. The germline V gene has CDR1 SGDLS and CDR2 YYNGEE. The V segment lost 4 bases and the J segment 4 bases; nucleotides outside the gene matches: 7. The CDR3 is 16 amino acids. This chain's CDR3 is CASSTASGGVPDTQYF. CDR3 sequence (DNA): TGTGCCAGCAGCACCGCTAGCGGGGGGGTTCCAGATACGCAGTATTTT.

This CDR3 reads CASSQAGARDTQYF. The CDR3 DNA follows: TGTGCCAGTAGTCAAGCGGGGGCGAGAGATACGCAGTATTTT. The gene calls are TRBV19 and TRBJ2-3; 8 nucleotides align to TRBD2. Germline CDR1 LNHDA, CDR2 SQIVND (reference sequence). The CDR3 is 14 amino acids. V trimming: 5 bases; J trimming: 5 bases; junction bases outside the gene matches: 6.

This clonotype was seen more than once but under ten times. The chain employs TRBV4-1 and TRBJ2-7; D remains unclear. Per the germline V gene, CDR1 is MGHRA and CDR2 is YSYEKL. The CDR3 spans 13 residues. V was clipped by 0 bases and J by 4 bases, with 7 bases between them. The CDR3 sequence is CASSQEAMYEQYF. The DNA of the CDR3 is TGCGCCAGCAGCCAAGAAGCCATGTACGAGCAGTACTTC.

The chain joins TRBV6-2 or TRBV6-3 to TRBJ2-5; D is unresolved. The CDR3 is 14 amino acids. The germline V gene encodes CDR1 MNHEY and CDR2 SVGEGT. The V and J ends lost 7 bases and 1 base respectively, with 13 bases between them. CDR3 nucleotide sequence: TGTGCCAGCACCCCGGTTTGGCCCCAAGAGACCCAGTACTTC. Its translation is CASTPVWPQETQYF.

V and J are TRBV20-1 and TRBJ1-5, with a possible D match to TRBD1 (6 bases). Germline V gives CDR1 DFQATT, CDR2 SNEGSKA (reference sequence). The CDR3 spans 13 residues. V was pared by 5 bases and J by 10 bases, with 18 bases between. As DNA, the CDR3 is TGCAGTGCTGGGGGGGGGCGGCAACTTCCCCAGCATTTT. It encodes CSAGGGRQLPQHF.

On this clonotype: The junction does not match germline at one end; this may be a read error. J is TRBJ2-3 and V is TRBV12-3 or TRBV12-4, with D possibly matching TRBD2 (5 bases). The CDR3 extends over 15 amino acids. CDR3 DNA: TGTGCCAGCAGTTTAGAGAGAGGGCGCACAGATATGCAGTATTTT. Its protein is CASSLERGRTDMQYF.

The CDR3 protein is CSWGLAEYNEQFF. The CDR3 DNA reads TGCAGTTGGGGACTAGCGGAATACAATGAGCAGTTCTTC. This rearrangement joins TRBV29-1 to TRBJ2-1; TRBD2 agrees at 11 bases. Germline V CDR1 and CDR2: SQVTM, ANQGSEA. CDR3 length: 13 residues.

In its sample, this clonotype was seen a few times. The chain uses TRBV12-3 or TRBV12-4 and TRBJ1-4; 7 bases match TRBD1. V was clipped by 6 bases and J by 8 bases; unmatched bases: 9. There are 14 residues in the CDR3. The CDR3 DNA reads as TGTGCCAGCAGCGCGACAGGGCCGGTGGAAAAACTGTTTTTT. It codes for CASSATGPVEKLFF.

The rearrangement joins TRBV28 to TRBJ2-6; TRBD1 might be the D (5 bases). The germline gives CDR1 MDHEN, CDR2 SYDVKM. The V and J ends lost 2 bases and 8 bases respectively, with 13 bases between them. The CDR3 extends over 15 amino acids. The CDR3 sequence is CASSLIQGGTNVLTF. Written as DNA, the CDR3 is TGTGCCAGCAGTTTAATTCAGGGCGGTACCAACGTCCTGACTTTC.